Following are 26 T cell receptor beta chains from one sample sequenced in a study of blood T cell repertoires in COVID-19. Data came from immunoSEQ multiplex PCR; TCRdb stores just in-frame clones and leaves some out. The sample has some 47,000 clones, 90% seen once. The source material was peripheral blood. All receptors derive from an older man with acute or convalescent COVID-19.

V and J are TRBV4-3 and TRBJ1-1; TRBD1 agrees at 8 bases. Trimming cost V 3 bases and J 4 bases; bases outside gene matches: 7. The CDR3 length is 15 residues. Germline V gene data show CDR1 as LGHNA and CDR2 as YSLEER. The CDR3 sequence: CASSQALTGGTEAFF. In nucleotides, the CDR3 is TGCGCCAGCAGCCAGGCCCTAACAGGGGGCACTGAAGCTTTCTTT.

This sequence joins TRBV14 and TRBJ1-3, with 7 positions matching TRBD1. This CDR3 contains 17 residues. With V trimmed by 4 bases and J by 5 bases, 14 bases remained unmatched. From germline, CDR1 is SGHDN and CDR2 FVKESK. CDR3: CASSLTGQANARNTIYF. CDR3 bases: TGTGCCAGCAGCCTAACCGGACAGGCCAACGCTCGAAACACCATATATTTT.

CDR3 nucleotides: TGTGCCAGCAGCCATGACAGGGACGGGTACACCGGGGAGCTGTTTTTT. It is translated as CASSHDRDGYTGELFF. This chain connects TRBV5-5 to TRBJ2-2, with 7 bases fitting TRBD1. The V gene's germline CDR1 is SGHKS and CDR2 YYEKEE (reference sequence). The CDR3 has 16 amino acids. After removal of 4 bases from V and 3 bases from J, the junction contained 9 bases not matched to a gene.

This chain links TRBV30 with TRBJ1-1; 9 nucleotides line up with TRBD1. This CDR3 has 12 residues. Per germline, CDR1 GTSNPN and CDR2 SVGIG (reference sequence). After removal of 6 bases from V and 4 bases from J, the junction contained 3 bases not matched to a gene. The CDR3 sequence is CACGQGSTEAFF. Written as DNA, the CDR3 is TGTGCCTGCGGACAGGGGAGCACTGAAGCTTTCTTT.

The chain has TRBV7-2 and TRBJ2-2, with TRBD1 as a possible D gene (5 bases). CDR1 SGHTA and CDR2 FQGNSA come from the germline V gene. This CDR3 contains 16 residues. Trimming cost V 3 bases and J 4 bases, with 15 bases left between them. Here the CDR3 reads CASSFPLIQGTGELFF. The CDR3 nucleotides read TGTGCCAGCAGCTTCCCCCTAATCCAGGGCACCGGGGAGCTGTTTTTT.

This chain joins TRBV14 and TRBJ1-4, with D tentatively TRBD1 (5 bases). The V gene lost 4 bases and the J gene lost 8 bases, with 14 bases spanning the gap. CDR3 size: 14 residues. The germline CDR1 and CDR2 sequences are SGHDN and FVKESK. The chain's CDR3 is CASSPAGRLEKLFF. The CDR3 DNA sequence: TGTGCCAGCAGCCCGGCGGGGCGTCTAGAAAAACTGTTTTTT.

The gene calls are TRBV6-2 or TRBV6-3 and TRBJ2-5, with 7 nucleotides matching TRBD1. The CDR3 is made up of 16 amino acids. After removal of 2 bases from V and 2 bases from J, the junction contained 8 bases not matched to a gene. Germline CDR1 and CDR2: MNHEY and SVGEGT. DNA for the CDR3: TGTGCCAGCAGTTACGGGAGACAGGGCCCTCAAGAGACCCAGTACTTC. Residues: CASSYGRQGPQETQYF.

This chain connects TRBV2 to TRBJ1-4; 7 bases agree with TRBD1. The CDR3 is 15 amino acids. Germline values: CDR1 SNHLY, CDR2 FYNNEI. V was clipped by 3 bases and J by 5 bases; unmatched bases: 6. The CDR3 coding sequence is TGTGCCAGCAGTGATATGGAGGGGGCGAATGAAAAACTGTTTTTT. This gives the protein CASSDMEGANEKLFF.

The V gene is TRBV2, the J gene TRBJ2-2; 9 nucleotides line up with TRBD2. CDR3 length equals 15 residues. Per the germline V gene, CDR1 is SNHLY and CDR2 is FYNNEI. The V gene end was trimmed by 3 bases and the J gene end by 6 bases; junction bases not matched to a gene: 5. Here the CDR3 DNA reads TGTGCCAGCAGTGATCTTAGCGGGGGCTCCGGGGAGCTGTTTTTT. It encodes CASSDLSGGSGELFF.

The chain uses TRBV5-6 and TRBJ2-7, with TRBD2 matching 11 bases. This CDR3 spans 15 amino acids. V shed 2 bases, J shed 3 bases, and the junction held 4 bases outside the gene matches. CDR1 and CDR2 from the germline V gene are SGHDT and YYEEEE. The CDR3 nucleotides are TGTGCCAGCAGCTTTGGGACTAGCGGTTTCTACGAGCAGTACTTC. Encoded protein: CASSFGTSGFYEQYF.

This clone was observed once. The rearrangement links TRBV30 to TRBJ1-6, with no clear D. The CDR3 is 16 residues long. The germline V gene has CDR1 GTSNPN and CDR2 SVGIG (reference sequence). V dropped 1 base and J dropped 0 bases, with 10 bases sitting between them. This chain's CDR3 is CAWSGPASSYNSPLHF. CDR3 sequence (DNA): TGTGCCTGGAGTGGCCCAGCGAGCTCCTATAATTCACCCCTCCACTTT.

This clone is a singleton in its sample. This chain uses TRBV7-2 with TRBJ1-2, with a tentative D call TRBD1 (6 bases). Trimming left V 5 bases short and J 4 bases short, with 17 bases between. The CDR3 runs to 15 residues. Germline V gives CDR1 SGHTA, CDR2 FQGNSA. This CDR3 reads CASSPGGGRPYGYTF. The CDR3 nucleotides read TGTGCCAGCAGCCCGGGCGGGGGCAGACCCTATGGCTACACCTTC.

The gene calls are TRBV5-4 and TRBJ2-7, with 9 bases fitting TRBD2. Germline assignment: CDR1 SGHNT and CDR2 YYREEE (reference sequence). The CDR3 contains 16 residues. The V segment lost 0 bases and the J segment 7 bases; nucleotides outside the gene matches: 11. CDR3 region: CASSLGLRGGLWEQYF. The DNA of the CDR3 is TGTGCCAGCAGCTTGGGCTTGCGGGGGGGCCTGTGGGAGCAGTACTTC.

V gene TRBV6-6 combines with J gene TRBJ1-2; 10 bases fit TRBD1. The CDR3 loop spans 18 amino acids. V dropped 5 bases and J dropped 4; count of bases not matched to a gene: 16. From germline, CDR1 is MNHNY and CDR2 SVGAGI (reference sequence). The CDR3 region has the DNA TGTGCCAGCAGTCGAGCCCGGGGGACAGGGGCAGGAACCTATGGCTACACCTTC. This encodes CASSRARGTGAGTYGYTF.

The V call is TRBV12-1, the J call TRBJ2-7; the table's D call, TRBD1, has no DNA check behind it. TRBV12-1 is described as a pseudogene. This CDR3 spans 15 amino acids. This CDR3 is CASSPRGQGPYEQYF. CDR3 nucleotide sequence: TGTGCCAGCAGCCCCCGGGGACAGGGTCCCTACGAGCAGTACTTC.

The chain uses TRBV4-1 and TRBJ1-1, with D possibly TRBD1 on 5 matching bases. The CDR3 is 13 residues long. V was shortened by 4 bases and J by 8 bases, with 14 bases between the two germline ends. Germline assignment: CDR1 MGHRA and CDR2 YSYEKL. The CDR3 DNA is TGCGCCAGCAGCCGGGGCCCATTTGTAGAAGCTTTCTTT. This gives the protein CASSRGPFVEAFF.

This clone is medium-sized in the sample. J is TRBJ2-1 and V is TRBV7-6, with 9 bases fitting TRBD2. With V trimmed by 5 bases and J by 3 bases, 5 bases remained unmatched. Germline loops: CDR1 SGHVS, CDR2 FNYEAQ. This CDR3 contains 15 residues. The CDR3 DNA reads as TGTGCCAGCAGCCATAGCGGGGGCTACTACAATGAGCAGTTCTTC. It specifies CASSHSGGYYNEQFF.

The chain joins TRBV2 to TRBJ2-7; 11 bases are shared with TRBD1. After removal of 7 bases from V and 1 base from J, the junction contained 3 bases not matched to a gene. Germline CDR1 is SNHLY and CDR2 is FYNNEI. CDR3 size: 14 residues. In DNA, the CDR3 is TGTGCCAGCACGGACAGGGGGCAGTCCTACGAGCAGTACTTC. Translated: CASTDRGQSYEQYF.

The chain is built from TRBV3-1 (or the pseudogene TRBV3-2) and TRBJ2-7; the D is unclear. Germline CDR1 LGHDT, CDR2 YNNKEL (reference sequence). The ends were cut back, 0 bases at V and 0 bases at J, with 6 bases in the middle. CDR3 length: 14 residues. CDR3 protein: CASSQDAVSYEQYF. The CDR3 DNA follows: TGTGCCAGCAGCCAAGATGCAGTCTCCTACGAGCAGTACTTC.

The V and J genes are TRBV11-2 and TRBJ1-1, with a tentative D call TRBD1 (6 bases). This CDR3 spans 14 amino acids. Germline lookup yields CDR1 SGHAT and CDR2 FQNNGV. V was clipped by 5 bases and J by 1 base, with 11 bases between them. The CDR3 sequence: CASSQDRPNTEAFF. The CDR3 DNA reads as TGTGCCAGCAGCCAGGACAGACCGAACACTGAAGCTTTCTTT.

The CDR3 DNA sequence: TGCGCCAGCAGCCAAAGACAGGGAGAGGGGCTAAACTATGGCTACACCTTC. This translates into CASSQRQGEGLNYGYTF. The chain couples TRBV10-2 to TRBJ1-2; TRBD1 agrees at 7 bases. CDR3 length equals 17 residues. The germline gives CDR1 WSHSY, CDR2 SAAADI. J was trimmed by 2 bases and V by 6 bases; bases with no gene match: 15.

The chain recombines TRBV5-1 with TRBJ2-5; tentatively, D is TRBD2 (6 bases). There are 15 residues in the CDR3. Germline CDR1 is SGHRS and CDR2 is YFSETQ. V was cut by 1 base and J by 0 bases, with 10 bases left in between. CDR3 sequence (DNA): TGCGCCAGCAGCTTGAGGGGACTGAACCAAGAGACCCAGTACTTC. It is translated as CASSLRGLNQETQYF.

In nucleotides, the CDR3 is TGTGCCTGGAGCACCGGGACAGACTCCTACGAGCAGTACTTC. This translates into CAWSTGTDSYEQYF. This sequence joins TRBV30 and TRBJ2-7; 7 bases are a match to TRBD1. The length of the CDR3 is 14 residues. V lost 3 bases, J lost 0 bases, and 5 bases stayed unmatched. Germline CDR1 GTSNPN, CDR2 SVGIG (reference sequence).

The chain recombines TRBV15 with TRBJ1-3, with D unresolved. The CDR3 has 15 amino acids. With 1 base removed from V and 0 bases from J, the gap between germline ends came to 7 bases. Germline V gives CDR1 LNHNV, CDR2 YYDKDF (reference sequence). The CDR3 is CATSRVGLSGNTIYF. The DNA of the CDR3 is TGTGCCACCAGCAGAGTTGGGCTCTCTGGAAACACCATATATTTT.

V usage is TRBV7-9 and J usage is TRBJ1-3; 8 bases line up with TRBD1. With 5 bases clipped from V and 0 bases from J, the junction kept 12 bases outside the gene matches. The CDR3 runs 18 residues. Germline CDR1 reads SEHNR; CDR2 reads FQNEAQ (reference sequence). The CDR3 region is CASSQWTGYILSGNTIYF. CDR3 bases: TGTGCCAGCAGCCAGTGGACAGGGTATATCCTCTCTGGAAACACCATATATTTT.

This clone appeared once. J is TRBJ1-1 and V is TRBV27, with 9 bases matching TRBD1. This CDR3 has 19 residues. CDR1 is MNHEY and CDR2 is SMNVEV in the germline V gene (reference sequence). V lost 4 bases to trimming and J lost 1 base; unmatched junction nucleotides: 16. For the CDR3, the DNA is TGTGCCAGCAGTTACTCGTCCGGGACAGGGCGTAGGGGGAACACTGAAGCTTTCTTT. Its translation is CASSYSSGTGRRGNTEAFF.